This T cell receptor beta chain was sequenced during a study of identical twins. The V gene's germline CDR1 is SNHLY and CDR2 FYNNEI. The CDR3 sequence is 13 residues long. Trimming pared 5 bases from V and 5 bases from J, leaving 12 bases between. Using its own MiXCR run on the 5' RACE reads, TCRdb lists one record per CDR3 protein. The table records approximately 550,000 distinct CDR3 sequences, approximately 20% of them present only once. These same data were also listed under a study on yellow fever vaccine responses in identical twins. That paper adds: Convergence reportedly seemed to mark part of the twins' vaccine T cell response, with personalization marking the rest.

The sample consisted of CD4+ T cells sorted from blood. The J gene is TRBJ2-5, the V gene TRBV2; D perhaps matches TRBD2 (6 bases). The receptor was isolated from a woman younger than 35 in good health. CDR3 loop: CASSRRVLETQYF. The CDR3 nucleotides read TGTGCCAGCAGTAGGAGGGTTTTGGAGACCCAGTACTTC.